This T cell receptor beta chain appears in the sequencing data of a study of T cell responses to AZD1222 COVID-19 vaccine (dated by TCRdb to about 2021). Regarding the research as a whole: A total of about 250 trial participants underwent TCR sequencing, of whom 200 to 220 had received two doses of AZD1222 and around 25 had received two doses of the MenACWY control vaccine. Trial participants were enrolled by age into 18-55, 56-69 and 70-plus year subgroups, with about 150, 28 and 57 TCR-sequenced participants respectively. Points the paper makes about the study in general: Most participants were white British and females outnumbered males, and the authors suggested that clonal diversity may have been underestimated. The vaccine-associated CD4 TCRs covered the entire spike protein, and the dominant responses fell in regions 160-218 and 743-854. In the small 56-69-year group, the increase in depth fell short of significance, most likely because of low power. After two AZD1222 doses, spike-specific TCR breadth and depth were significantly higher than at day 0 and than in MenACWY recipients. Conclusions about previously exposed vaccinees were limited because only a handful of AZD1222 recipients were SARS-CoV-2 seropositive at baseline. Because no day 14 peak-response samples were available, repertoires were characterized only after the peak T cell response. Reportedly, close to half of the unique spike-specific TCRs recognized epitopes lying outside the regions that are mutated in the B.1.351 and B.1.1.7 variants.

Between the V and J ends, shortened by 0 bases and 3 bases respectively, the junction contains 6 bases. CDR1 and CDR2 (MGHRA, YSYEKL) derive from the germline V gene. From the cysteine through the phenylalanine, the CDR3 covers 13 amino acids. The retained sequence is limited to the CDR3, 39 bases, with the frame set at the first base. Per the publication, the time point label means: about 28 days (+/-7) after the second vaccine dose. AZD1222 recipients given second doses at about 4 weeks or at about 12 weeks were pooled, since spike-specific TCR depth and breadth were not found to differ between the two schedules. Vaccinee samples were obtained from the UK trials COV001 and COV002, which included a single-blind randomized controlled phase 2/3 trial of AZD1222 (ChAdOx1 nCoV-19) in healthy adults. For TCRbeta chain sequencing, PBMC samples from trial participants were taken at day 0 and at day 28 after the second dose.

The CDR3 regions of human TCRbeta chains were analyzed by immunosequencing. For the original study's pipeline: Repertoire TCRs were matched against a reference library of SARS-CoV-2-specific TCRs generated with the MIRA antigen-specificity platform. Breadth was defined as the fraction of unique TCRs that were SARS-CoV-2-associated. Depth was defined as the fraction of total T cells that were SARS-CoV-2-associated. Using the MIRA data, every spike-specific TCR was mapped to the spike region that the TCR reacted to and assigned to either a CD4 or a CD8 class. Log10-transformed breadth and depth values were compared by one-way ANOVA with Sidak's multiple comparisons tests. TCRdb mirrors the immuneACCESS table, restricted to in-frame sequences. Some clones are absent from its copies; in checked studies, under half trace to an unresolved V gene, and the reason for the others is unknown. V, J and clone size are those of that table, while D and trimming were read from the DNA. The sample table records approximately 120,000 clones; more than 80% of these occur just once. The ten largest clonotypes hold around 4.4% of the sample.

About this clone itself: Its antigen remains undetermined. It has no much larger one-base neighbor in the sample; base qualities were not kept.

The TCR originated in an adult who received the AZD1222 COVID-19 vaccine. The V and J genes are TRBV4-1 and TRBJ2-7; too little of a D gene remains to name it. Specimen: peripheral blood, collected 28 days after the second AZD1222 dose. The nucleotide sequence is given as TGCGCCAGCAGCCAAGAAAAGGACTACGAGCAGTACTTC. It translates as CASSQEKDYEQYF.